This TCR beta chain was captured by sequencing in a study of vaccination effects on CD4 cells after COVID-19. Study background: Sampling occurred a median 72 days post second dose, range 14 to 241.

After roughly 10 days in culture, the CD4+ T cells were isolated. Participants each got two BNT162b2 or mRNA-1273 vaccine doses. Vaccine recipients, nucleocapsid antibody negative, had no prior SARS-CoV-2 infection. The authors exchanged half the medium for IL-2 medium on days 3 and 7. Generated by immunoSEQ multiplex PCR, the TCRdb table keeps only in-frame clones and is missing some. The table records 72,000 or so clones, roughly 74% of them present only once. Study-level results: By a late point after vaccination, infection- and vaccine-induced clones had shrunk markedly through clonal contraction.

Notes on this clone: Its antigen is not identified.

The CDR3 is made up of 15 amino acids. V dropped 7 bases and J dropped 9 bases, with 22 bases sitting between them. CDR1 and CDR2 (germline): LNHDA, SQIVND (reference sequence). This TCR was recovered from a human donor who received a COVID-19 vaccine. Here the sequenced sample was CD4+ T cells from PBMCs cultured without peptide, taken after COVID-19 vaccination. This chain links TRBV19 with TRBJ2-1, with a possible D match to TRBD2 (7 bases). The CDR3 spells CASIESWGGRGEQFF. The CDR3 nucleotides are TGTGCCAGTATCGAAAGCTGGGGGGGGCGGGGTGAGCAGTTCTTC. Combining the CDR3 with reference TRBV19 and TRBJ2-1 gives the whole variable domain DGGITQSPKYLFRKEGQNVTLSCEQNLNHDAMYWYRQDPGQGLRLIYYSQIVNDFQKGDIAEGYSVSREKKESFPLTVTSAQKNPTAFYLCASIESWGGRGEQFFGPGTRLTVL.